This T cell receptor (beta chain) emerged from a study of shared clonotypes between healthy human individuals. At the level of the study: The plates for each donor numbered three CD4 naive, three CD4 memory, two CD8 naive and one CD8 memory.

In its sample, this clone was seen a few times. The antigen remains unidentified. Study-wide findings and caveats: Read depth was anticipated to influence clonotype sharing among donors.

The input for sorted-subset replicate PCRs was 150 to 200 ng DNA, 30,000 or so T cell genomes. Sequencing used immunoSEQ multiplex PCR; TCRdb keeps in-frame clones, though not all of them. The sample contains around 1.1 million clones, about 80% of which appear only once. A split of CD4+ cells into CD45RA+ naive and CD45RA-negative memory subsets was performed. Germline V gives CDR1 SGHVS, CDR2 FQNEAQ. The V and J ends lost 5 bases and 0 bases respectively, with 7 bases between them. This CDR3 is built from 13 residues. This clonotype was obtained from a young man in good health. Some clones in this sample may be carry-over from other donors' samples. Sequenced: memory CD4+ T cells from PBMCs. Subset indicated: CD45RA-negative fraction. The chain recombines TRBV7-8 with TRBJ2-5; possibly TRBD2 for D (5 bases). CDR3 DNA: TGTGCCAGCAGCCCGGACTACCAAGAGACCCAGTACTTC. Its translation: CASSPDYQETQYF.